What follows describes a single TCR beta chain. This entry is derived from a study of blood T cell repertoires in COVID-19. At the level of the study: Whether acute or convalescent, the COVID-19 samples came from the United States, Italy and Spain. PBMCs, B-cell-depleted T cells, or T cells provided the cDNA or gDNA that made up the material.

The CDR3 has 16 amino acids. The V and J ends lost 2 bases and 6 bases, in that order; junction bases with no gene match: 7. CDR1 and CDR2 from the germline V gene are KGHDR and SFDVKD. Generated by immunoSEQ multiplex PCR, the TCRdb table keeps only in-frame clones and is missing some. The sample has about 35,000 clones, almost 85% seen once. This clonotype was obtained from an elderly man with active or convalescent COVID-19. The chain carries TRBV24-1 and TRBJ2-2; 8 bases fit TRBD1. Sequenced sample: peripheral blood. CDR3 DNA: TGTGCCACCAGTGATTCCCGGGCAGGGGGCCCCGGGGAGCTGTTTTTT. Translation gives CATSDSRAGGPGELFF.